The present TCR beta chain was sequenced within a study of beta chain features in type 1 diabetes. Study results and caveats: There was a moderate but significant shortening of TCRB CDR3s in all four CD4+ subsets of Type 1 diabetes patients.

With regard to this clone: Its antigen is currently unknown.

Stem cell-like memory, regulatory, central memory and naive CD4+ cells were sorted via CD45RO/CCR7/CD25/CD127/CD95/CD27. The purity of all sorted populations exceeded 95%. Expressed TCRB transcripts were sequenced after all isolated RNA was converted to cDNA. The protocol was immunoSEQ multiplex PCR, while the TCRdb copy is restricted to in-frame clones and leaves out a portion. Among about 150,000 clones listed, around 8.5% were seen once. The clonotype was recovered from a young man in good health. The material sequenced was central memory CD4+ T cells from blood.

The CDR3 protein is CASSLVAASGGLSTQYF. The CDR3 DNA sequence: TGTGCCAGCAGCTTAGTTGCGGCTAGCGGGGGGTTGAGTACGCAGTATTTT. The genes are TRBV7-6 and TRBJ2-3, with 11 nucleotides matching TRBD2. Germline CDR1 reads SGHVS; CDR2 reads FNYEAQ. CDR3 size: 17 residues. V shed 1 base and J 8 bases; nucleotides not matched to a gene: 11. The full variable domain, its missing parts supplied by reference TRBV7-6 and TRBJ2-3, is GAGVSQSPRYKVTKRGQDVALRCDPISGHVSLYWYRQALGQGPEFLTYFNYEAQQDKSGLPNDRFSAERPEGSISTLTIQRTEQRDSAMYRCASSLVAASGGLSTQYFGPGTRLTVL.